A selection of T cell receptor beta chains follows, all from one sample in a study of technical replicates of blood from a few donors. Sequencing used immunoSEQ multiplex PCR; TCRdb keeps in-frame clones, though not all of them. The sample holds tens of thousands of clones; approximately 83% are singletons and the top ten take under 5.5%. The material sequenced was PBMCs. The receptors were gathered from a human donor in good health. Some clones in this sample may be carry-over from other donors' samples. CDR3s include the opening cysteine and the closing phenylalanine or tryptophan. The order of the fields is D gene, clone size, J gene, V gene, CDR3 DNA, CDR3 protein. The D gene is left open where the match is weak. Clone size is not always given. Where it is, it says once, few, many or a class for expanded clones.

. . TRBJ1-3 TRBV7-2 TGTGCCAGCAGCTTAGCTAATCAGGGAAACACCATATATTTT CASSLANQGNTIYF
TRBD1 . TRBJ2-7 TRBV7-2 TGTGCCAGCAGCTCCCCGGACAGGGTCTCCTACGAGCAGTACTTC CASSSPDRVSYEQYF
TRBD2 . TRBJ2-3 TRBV11-3 TGTGCCAGCAGCTTAACTAGCGGGGGTACGCAGTATTTT CASSLTSGGTQYF
TRBD2 once TRBJ2-7 TRBV4-3 TGCGCCAGCAGCCAAGATCTAGCGGGGGGCGGACTGTCCTACGAGCAGTACTTC CASSQDLAGGGLSYEQYF
. . TRBJ2-1 TRBV29-1 TGCAGCGTTGCCCTAGCCTCGAGGGAGCAGTTCTTC CSVALASREQFF
TRBD1 many TRBJ1-5 TRBV6-1 TGTGCCAGCAGCGGCGAGGGGGACAGTCAGCCCCAGCATTTT CASSGEGDSQPQHF
. . TRBJ2-7 TRBV6-1 TGTGCCAGCAGTCCCCGGGACTTACACTACGAGCAGTACTTC CASSPRDLHYEQYF
TRBD2 . TRBJ2-5 TRBV5-6 TGTGCCAGCAGCTTGTACCTACCGGGACTAGCGGAGCAAGAGACCCAGTACTTC CASSLYLPGLAEQETQYF
TRBD1 . TRBJ1-5 TRBV6-6 TGTGCCAGCAGTTCCAGGGGGGATCAGCCCCAGCATTTT CASSSRGDQPQHF
TRBD1 . TRBJ1-2 TRBV18 TGTGCCAGCTCACCACAGGGGGCATATGGCTACACCTTC CASSPQGAYGYTF
. . TRBJ2-3 TRBV14 TGTGCCAGCACCAGCGGAGCCACAGATACGCAGTATTTT CASTSGATDTQYF
. . TRBJ2-1 TRBV5-4 TGTGCCAGCAGCATCAGGGACACCTATGAGCAGTTCTTC CASSIRDTYEQFF
TRBD1 . TRBJ1-5 TRBV7-8 TGTGCCACAAAGACAGGGACCGATAGCAATCAGCCCCAGCATTTT CATKTGTDSNQPQHF
. . TRBJ2-7 TRBV6-1 TGTGCCAGCAGTAGAGCAGACATGAGCTCCTACGAGCAGTACTTC CASSRADMSSYEQYF
. . TRBJ2-3 TRBV5-1 TGCGCCAGCAGAAGTGGGACAAATAATCCCGGCACAGATACGCAGTATTTT CASRSGTNNPGTDTQYF
. . TRBJ2-2 TRBV4-3 TGCGCCAGCAGCCAAGACAGGGGCCCCGGGGAGCTGTTTTTT CASSQDRGPGELFF
. . TRBJ1-2 TRBV9 TGTGCCAGCAGCGTAGAAGTGGGCTCGAACTATGGCTACACCTTC CASSVEVGSNYGYTF
. . TRBJ1-1 TRBV7-9 TGTGCCAGCAGGAGGGCAGGACCAATGAACACTGAAGCTTTCTTT CASRRAGPMNTEAFF
TRBD1 . TRBJ1-1 TRBV7-2 TGTGCCAGCAGCTTAGGGACAGGGGACACTGAAGCTTTCTTT CASSLGTGDTEAFF
. . TRBJ1-5 TRBV6-5 TGTGCCAGCAGACCACAGGAGTATAGCAATCAGCCCCAGCATTTT CASRPQEYSNQPQHF
TRBD1 . TRBJ2-1 TRBV30 TGTGCCTGGAGTGTATGGGACAGGGCTTACAATGAGCAGTTCTTC CAWSVWDRAYNEQFF
TRBD1 few TRBJ2-1 TRBV7-2 TGTGCCAGCAGCTTAGGGGCCCTGGACAGGGGTTACAATGAGCAGTTCTTC CASSLGALDRGYNEQFF
TRBD1 . TRBJ1-5 TRBV15 TGTGCCACCAGCATGGGACAGGGCGACAATCAGCCCCAGCATTTT CATSMGQGDNQPQHF
TRBD2 . TRBJ2-3 TRBV4-3 TGCGCCAGCAGCCAGTACCATGGGAGGGGCACAGATACGCAGTATTTT CASSQYHGRGTDTQYF
. . TRBJ2-7 TRBV21-1 TGTGCCAGCAGCGGCCGGGCTCCGGGACTAGCGGGAGAACCGGACGAGCAGTACTTC CASSGRAPGLAGEPDEQYF
TRBD1 . TRBJ1-5 TRBV5-1 TGCGCCAGCAGCTTCGGCGACAGGGATAATCAGCCCCAGCATTTT CASSFGDRDNQPQHF
. . TRBJ1-2 TRBV2 TGTGCCAGCAGCCCCAGGACAGAACCTACCTATGGCTACACCTTC CASSPRTEPTYGYTF
. . TRBJ1-3 TRBV9 TGTGCCAGCAGCGTAGCATCAGGGGTCGGAAACACCATATATTTT CASSVASGVGNTIYF